This entry lists 23 T cell receptor beta chains sequenced from one sample in a study of OX40 agonist ivuxolimab in advanced cancers. Measured with immunoSEQ multiplex PCR; TCRdb has only the in-frame clones, and not every one. Counted here are roughly 80,000 clones, 90% occurring once; the ten biggest clones make up around 0.75%. The material sequenced was CD4+ or CD8+ T cells sorted from blood, taken in a trial of the OX40 agonist ivuxolimab. The receptors were sampled from an adult with an advanced solid tumor such as melanoma, head and neck, liver or kidney cancer.

This clone was picked up one time. The chain combines TRBV5-5 with TRBJ2-7; 8 bases line up with TRBD1. The junction had 8 bases not matched to a gene; V was cut back by 4 bases and J by 2 bases. Germline CDR1 and CDR2: SGHKS and YYEKEE (reference sequence). The CDR3 sequence is 15 residues long. CDR3 nucleotides: TGTGCCAGCAGCGCCGACAGGGGTCCTCCCTACGAGCAGTACTTC. It is translated as CASSADRGPPYEQYF.

The V gene is TRBV4-1, the J gene TRBJ2-5, with D possibly TRBD2 on 5 matching bases. Trimming left V 0 bases short and J 0 bases short, with 8 bases between. The germline gives CDR1 MGHRA, CDR2 YSYEKL. The length of the CDR3 is 15 residues. The CDR3 protein is CASSQDPGYQETQYF. The DNA for the CDR3 is TGCGCCAGCAGCCAAGACCCGGGATACCAAGAGACCCAGTACTTC.

CDR3 coding DNA: TGTGCCAGCGCCAAGACAGGGGGGAACCAAGAGACCCAGTACTTC. As protein: CASAKTGGNQETQYF. This chain joins TRBV6-1 and TRBJ2-5, with 9 bases matching TRBD1. This CDR3 has 15 amino acids. Unmatched junction bases numbered 7, after V lost 8 bases and J lost 0 bases. Germline V gene lookup returns CDR1 MNHNS and CDR2 SASEGT.

The table lists this clone with a count of one. J is TRBJ1-6 and V is TRBV30, with 7 bases identical to TRBD1. V was clipped by 3 bases and J by 0 bases; unmatched bases: 8. CDR1 and CDR2 (germline): GTSNPN, SVGIG (reference sequence). CDR3 length: 17 amino acids. CDR3 protein: CAWRLGTARSYNSPLHF. CDR3 DNA: TGTGCCTGGAGGTTGGGGACAGCGCGCTCCTATAATTCACCCCTCCACTTT.

The chain joins TRBV7-9 to TRBJ2-1; 9 bases agree with TRBD1. This CDR3 spans 15 amino acids. CDR1 SEHNR and CDR2 FQNEAQ come from the germline V gene (reference sequence). J gave up 6 bases and V 5 bases, and 8 bases lay outside the gene matches. The CDR3, as DNA: TGTGCCAGCAGCAATCGGGACAGGGTCGGCAATGAGCAGTTCTTC. Amino acid sequence: CASSNRDRVGNEQFF. The full variable domain, with the rest looked up from reference TRBV7-9 and TRBJ2-1, is DTGVSQNPRHKITKRGQNVTFRCDPISEHNRLYWYRQTLGQGPEFLTYFQNEAQLEKSRLLSDRFSAERPKGSFSTLEIQRTEQGDSAMYLCASSNRDRVGNEQFFGPGTRLTVL.

The chain has TRBV4-1 and TRBJ2-7, with 14 bases that match TRBD2. This CDR3 contains 15 residues. V dropped 3 bases and J dropped 9; count of bases not matched to a gene: 7. Germline V gene lookup returns CDR1 MGHRA and CDR2 YSYEKL. CDR3 protein: CASSQGLAGVSVQYF. The DNA for the CDR3 is TGCGCCAGCAGCCAGGGACTAGCGGGAGTGAGTGTGCAGTACTTC.

This sequence joins TRBV6-1 and TRBJ2-3; a weak D match, TRBD2 (6 bases). CDR3 length equals 14 residues. Germline loops: CDR1 MNHNS, CDR2 SASEGT. V was clipped by 8 bases and J by 0 bases, with 12 bases between them. The CDR3 DNA reads as TGTGCCAGCCAGCGGGTTTTCAGCACAGATACGCAGTATTTT. Translation: CASQRVFSTDTQYF.

The rearrangement uses TRBV6-6 and TRBJ2-7; no definite D call. Germline CDR1 reads MNHNY; CDR2 reads SVGAGI (reference sequence). The CDR3 sequence is 13 residues long. V gave up 0 bases and J gave up 4 bases, with 7 bases separating them. This CDR3 is CASSYSSRYEQYF. The CDR3 bases are TGTGCCAGCAGTTACTCGAGTCGGTACGAGCAGTACTTC.

The chain combines TRBV5-6 with TRBJ1-2; TRBD1 matches at 12 bases. The CDR3 consists of 18 residues. Per germline, CDR1 SGHDT and CDR2 YYEEEE. V gave up 6 bases and J gave up 4 bases; unmatched junction bases: 16. The CDR3 DNA sequence: TGTGCCAGCAACAGAAACCCGGGACAGGGGGCTATAGTCTATGGCTACACCTTC. Amino acids: CASNRNPGQGAIVYGYTF.

This rearrangement joins TRBV28 to TRBJ1-3, with D perhaps TRBD1 (5 bases). The CDR3 sequence is 14 residues long. CDR1 and CDR2 (germline): MDHEN, SYDVKM. Deletions cut 7 bases from V and 3 bases from J, with 13 bases between. The CDR3: CASTTPGDGNTIYF. Here the CDR3 DNA reads TGTGCCAGCACCACGCCGGGGGATGGAAACACCATATATTTT.

The gene calls are TRBV2 and TRBJ2-7, with 7 bases matching TRBD1. Germline values: CDR1 SNHLY, CDR2 FYNNEI. The CDR3 has 14 residues. The ends lost 6 bases at V and 1 base at J; junction bases unmatched: 6. This CDR3 is CASSRGQKSYEQYF. The CDR3 nucleotides are TGTGCCAGCAGCCGGGGACAGAAGTCCTACGAGCAGTACTTC.

V usage is TRBV4-1 and J usage is TRBJ2-5; D possibly uses TRBD1 or TRBD2 (5 bases each). Trimming took off 1 base at V and 5 bases at J, with 11 bases between the two ends. The germline V gene has CDR1 MGHRA and CDR2 YSYEKL. The CDR3 totals 14 residues. CDR3 amino acids: CASSQGGAVETQYF. CDR3 in DNA: TGCGCCAGCAGCCAAGGAGGGGCGGTGGAGACCCAGTACTTC.

The chain couples TRBV9 to TRBJ2-1; TRBD1 aligns across 11 bases. The CDR3 is 16 amino acids. Germline values: CDR1 SGDLS, CDR2 YYNGEE. The V and J ends lost 0 bases and 7 bases, in that order; junction bases with no gene match: 6. CDR3 sequence: CASSVAPGQGANEQFF. The DNA for the CDR3 is TGTGCCAGCAGCGTAGCTCCCGGACAGGGGGCGAATGAGCAGTTCTTC.

The chain combines TRBV5-1 with TRBJ2-3; unclear D gene. In germline, CDR1 is SGHRS, CDR2 YFSETQ. Trimming took off 5 bases at V and 4 bases at J, with 14 bases between the two ends. This CDR3 region has 14 residues. In nucleotides, the CDR3 is TGCGCCAGCAGATTGAATGGTGGGGCAGATACGCAGTATTTT. Its translation: CASRLNGGADTQYF.

V is TRBV7-2 and J is TRBJ2-1, with 11 nucleotides matching TRBD2. The length of the CDR3 is 17 residues. V trimming: 1 base; J trimming: 5 bases; junction bases outside the gene matches: 7. Germline lookup yields CDR1 SGHTA and CDR2 FQGNSA. This CDR3 reads CASSLGLLAGVHNEQFF. As DNA, the CDR3 is TGTGCCAGCAGCTTAGGTTTACTAGCGGGAGTTCACAATGAGCAGTTCTTC.

J is TRBJ1-6 and V is TRBV13; D gene ambiguous. CDR1 and CDR2 from the germline V gene are PRHDT and FYEKMQ (reference sequence). The V end was cut by 1 base, the J end by 10 bases, with 17 bases between. This CDR3 is 16 amino acids long. The CDR3 spells CASSLEAALTGSPLHF. The CDR3 DNA is TGTGCCAGCAGCTTAGAGGCCGCCTTAACCGGGTCACCCCTCCACTTT.

The chain employs TRBV28 and TRBJ1-4; D not certain. V lost 3 bases and J 8 bases, leaving 19 bases between the germline ends. Germline CDR1 is MDHEN and CDR2 is SYDVKM. CDR3 length: 16 amino acids. The CDR3 reads CASSFSFGSQAEKLFF. In nucleotides, the CDR3 is TGTGCCAGCAGTTTTTCCTTTGGGAGCCAGGCCGAAAAACTGTTTTTT.

This chain connects TRBV7-4 to TRBJ2-3; D may be TRBD2 (5 bases). V gave up 3 bases and J gave up 4 bases, with 14 bases separating them. CDR1 is SGHVT, CDR2 SQSDAQ, per germline. The CDR3 spans 15 residues. The CDR3 DNA follows: TGTGCCAGCAGCTTGCCGAGGGAGTGCGCAGATACGCAGTATTTT. Translation gives CASSLPRECADTQYF.

This clone is a singleton in its sample. V is TRBV4-1 and J is TRBJ2-5; 7 nucleotides agree with TRBD2. Germline trimming cut 3 bases from V and 4 bases from J; bases unmatched to any gene: 17. The CDR3 length is 18 residues. Germline CDR1 reads MGHRA; CDR2 reads YSYEKL. CDR3 residues: CASSQAKTSQISGETQYF. The CDR3 DNA sequence: TGCGCCAGCAGCCAGGCCAAGACTAGCCAGATATCAGGAGAGACCCAGTACTTC.

The chain recombines TRBV5-6 with TRBJ2-2; no firm D call. Germline V gene sequence: CDR1 SGHDT, CDR2 YYEEEE. The CDR3 has 13 amino acids. V was pared by 0 bases and J by 4 bases, with 4 bases between. This chain's CDR3 is CASSLAATGELFF. CDR3 coding DNA: TGTGCCAGCAGCTTGGCCGCCACCGGGGAGCTGTTTTTT.

The V gene is TRBV5-8, the J gene TRBJ2-7; no reliable D call. The CDR3 extends over 13 amino acids. CDR1 is SGHTS and CDR2 is YDEGEE in the germline V gene. V was cut by 2 bases and J by 5 bases, with 11 bases left in between. DNA for the CDR3: TGTGCCAGCAGCTTCGTGACATTAGACGAGCAGTACTTC. Translating it yields CASSFVTLDEQYF.

This chain connects TRBV5-8 to TRBJ2-5; 9 nucleotides match TRBD1. V shed 4 bases and J 5 bases; nucleotides not matched to a gene: 9. This CDR3 has 15 residues. CDR1 is SGHTS, CDR2 YDEGEE, per germline. The CDR3 protein is CASSRPGTGLETQYF. Written as DNA, the CDR3 is TGTGCCAGCAGCCGTCCCGGGACAGGGTTGGAGACCCAGTACTTC.

DNA for the CDR3: TGCGCCAGCAGACGTCCGGGACAGGGGTCGTTAATTCTATCCAATGAGCAGTTCTTC. Amino acids: CASRRPGQGSLILSNEQFF. This chain joins TRBV5-1 and TRBJ2-1, with 10 bases identical to TRBD1. CDR3 length: 19 amino acids. Germline CDR1 SGHRS, CDR2 YFSETQ. Trimming at V came to 5 bases and at J to 6 bases, leaving 20 bases not matched to a gene.